These T cell receptor beta chains were read from a single sample in a study of T cell clonotyping in hematopoietic cell transplantation. The table came from immunoSEQ multiplex PCR; TCRdb's copy has only in-frame clones and leaves some out. The sample has over 15,000 clones; around 90% are singletons. The sequencing sample was made of peripheral blood mononuclear cells. These receptors came from a man aged 40-49 years in good health. Some clones in this sample may be carry-over from other donors' samples. CDR3s include the opening cysteine and the closing phenylalanine or tryptophan. D genes are given only for firm matches. Rows may omit the clone size; those that give it use once, few, many or a size class.

d_gene: -
v_gene: TRBV6-5
j_gene: TRBJ1-1
abundance: -
CDR3aa: CASSTRERAFF
CDR3nt: TGTGCCAGCAGTACCCGGGAGCGGGCTTTCTTT

d_gene: -
v_gene: TRBV7-9
j_gene: TRBJ1-2
abundance: -
CDR3aa: CASSPPGGGYTF
CDR3nt: TGTGCCAGCAGCCCACCTGGGGGTGGCTACACCTTC

d_gene: -
v_gene: TRBV4-1
j_gene: TRBJ2-1
abundance: -
CDR3aa: CASSHQRGGSYNEQFF
CDR3nt: TGCGCCAGCAGCCACCAAAGGGGGGGTTCCTACAATGAGCAGTTCTTC

d_gene: -
v_gene: TRBV2
j_gene: TRBJ1-2
abundance: -
CDR3aa: CASSPRGRANYGYTF
CDR3nt: TGTGCCAGCAGTCCCCGGGGCAGGGCCAACTATGGCTACACCTTC

d_gene: -
v_gene: TRBV7-3
j_gene: TRBJ2-7
abundance: -
CDR3aa: CASSLTGVTGQEQYF
CDR3nt: TGTGCCAGCAGCTTAACGGGGGTTACGGGTCAGGAGCAGTACTTC

d_gene: -
v_gene: TRBV30
j_gene: TRBJ1-2
abundance: -
CDR3aa: CAWSVGRSLYGYTF
CDR3nt: TGTGCCTGGAGTGTTGGGAGGAGCCTTTATGGCTACACCTTC

d_gene: -
v_gene: TRBV6-6
j_gene: TRBJ2-1
abundance: -
CDR3aa: CASSYDRPSYNEQFF
CDR3nt: TGTGCCAGCAGTTACGACAGACCGTCCTACAATGAGCAGTTCTTC

d_gene: TRBD1
v_gene: TRBV6-5
j_gene: TRBJ2-3
abundance: few
CDR3aa: CASSYSGQLTDTQYF
CDR3nt: TGTGCCAGCAGTTACTCGGGACAGCTCACAGATACGCAGTATTTT

d_gene: -
v_gene: TRBV30
j_gene: TRBJ2-7
abundance: -
CDR3aa: CAWEGGNKEQYF
CDR3nt: TGTGCCTGGGAAGGGGGGAATAAGGAGCAGTACTTC

d_gene: TRBD1
v_gene: TRBV29-1
j_gene: TRBJ1-1
abundance: -
CDR3aa: CSARDSEAFF
CDR3nt: TGCAGCGCCCGGGACAGTGAAGCTTTCTTT

d_gene: -
v_gene: TRBV19
j_gene: TRBJ1-5
abundance: few
CDR3aa: CASNAGARQPQHF
CDR3nt: TGTGCCAGTAATGCAGGGGCGCGGCAGCCCCAGCATTTT

d_gene: TRBD1
v_gene: TRBV6-5
j_gene: TRBJ1-2
abundance: -
CDR3aa: CASSYSLGGAGGYTF
CDR3nt: TGTGCCAGCAGTTACTCGTTAGGGGGCGCTGGTGGCTACACCTTC